This TCR beta chain was sequenced during a study of Graves' ophthalmopathy and Graves' hyperthyroidism. The wider study: Ophthalmopathy absent within 18 months of follow-up marked hyperthyroidism as stable. General study points: Most clonotypes expanded in thyroid above 0.001 frequency were present in blood too. Distinction of ophthalmopathy from stable hyperthyroidism by a 13-signature model reached roughly 85% sensitivity and approximately 80% specificity.

J gave up 4 bases and V 1 base, and 5 bases lay outside the gene matches. CDR3 length: 17 residues. Germline V gene sequence: CDR1 KGHDR, CDR2 SFDVKD. Exclusion criteria comprised other autoimmune diseases, uncontrolled infections, pregnancy or lactation in patients. Worth noting for this clonotype: Its antigen is unidentified.

The study amplified TCR beta CDR3 regions using RNA transcripts. First-round RT-PCR employed HTBI primers, with a second-round multiplex PCR after it. TCRdb reprocessed the multiplex PCR reads via MiXCR and lists one record per CDR3 protein. The sample lists 450,000 to 600,000 distinct CDR3 sequences; under 45% were seen once. Specimen: peripheral blood or thyroid tissue (not recorded which). This receptor was taken from an adult man with Graves' hyperthyroidism. The rearrangement joins TRBV24-1 to TRBJ2-2, with TRBD2 identical over 10 bases. DNA for the CDR3: TGTGCCACCAGTGATTTCGGGCTAGCGGGGGTCACCGGGGAGCTGTTTTTT. It is translated as CATSDFGLAGVTGELFF.